Listed below are T cell receptor beta chains from one sample, sequenced in a study of shared clonotypes between healthy human individuals. Clones were read by immunoSEQ multiplex PCR, and TCRdb kept only the in-frame ones, dropping some. This repertoire shows around 1,900,000 clones, roughly 95% found once; its top ten account for more than 1.5%. The sequenced material came from naive CD8+ T cells from PBMCs. The receptors were sampled from a man aged 18 to 29 in good health. Some clones in this sample may be carry-over from other donors' samples. Each CDR3 is given with its conserved first and last residue. D genes are given only for firm matches. Size is omitted from some rows. Given values are once, few, many or a class for expanded clones.

- TRBD1 TRBJ2-7 TRBV2 CASSERQGVEEQYF TGTGCCAGCAGTGAGCGGCAGGGGGTGGAGGAGCAGTACTTC
- TRBD2 TRBJ2-1 TRBV27 CASSSPLRETYNEQFF TGTGCCAGCAGTTCCCCCTTGCGGGAGACTTACAATGAGCAGTTCTTC
- TRBD2 TRBJ2-2 TRBV7-9 CASSLTLLAGGNTGELFF TGTGCCAGCAGCTTAACACTCCTAGCGGGAGGAAACACCGGGGAGCTGTTTTTT
- - TRBJ2-7 TRBV27 CASSSLNRNYEQYF TGTGCCAGCAGTTCCTTGAATCGCAACTACGAGCAGTACTTC
few TRBD1 TRBJ1-1 TRBV19 CASRGSGAYTEAFF TGTGCCAGCAGGGGGTCGGGGGCTTACACTGAAGCTTTCTTT
- - TRBJ1-1 TRBV28 CASTRGAEAFF TGTGCCAGCACCCGGGGGGCTGAAGCTTTCTTT
- - TRBJ1-1 TRBV7-8 CASSEGVVGDWLGDTEAFF TGTGCCAGCAGCGAGGGGGTCGTAGGGGACTGGCTCGGAGACACTGAAGCTTTCTTT
- - TRBJ2-3 TRBV19 CASSIEDVPDTQYF TGTGCCAGTAGTATAGAGGATGTGCCAGATACGCAGTATTTT
- - TRBJ2-7 TRBV28 CASSKPFYYEQYF TGTGCCAGCAGCAAACCATTCTACTACGAGCAGTACTTC
- - TRBJ2-7 TRBV9 CASSTGTSSYEQYF TGTGCCAGCAGCACCGGGACAAGCTCCTACGAGCAGTACTTC
- - TRBJ2-5 TRBV7-9 CASSFSTYQETQYF TGTGCCAGCAGCTTTTCGACTTACCAAGAGACCCAGTACTTC
- - TRBJ2-7 TRBV9 CASSVDDSPSYEQYF TGTGCCAGCAGCGTAGACGACAGCCCATCCTACGAGCAGTACTTC
- TRBD1 TRBJ1-5 TRBV4-1 CASSQGTAKGELNQPQHF TGCGCCAGCAGCCAGGGGACAGCAAAGGGGGAGCTAAATCAGCCCCAGCATTTT
once TRBD1 TRBJ2-7 TRBV28 CASRDRGYEQYF TGTGCCAGCCGGGACAGGGGGTACGAGCAGTACTTC
- - TRBJ1-2 TRBV9 CASSGAGSHYGYTF TGTGCCAGCAGCGGCGCAGGGAGCCACTATGGCTACACCTTC
- - TRBJ2-3 TRBV6-5 CASSYNTGRSTDTQYF TGTGCCAGCAGTTACAACACAGGGCGTAGCACAGATACGCAGTATTTT
- TRBD2 TRBJ2-3 TRBV28 CASSFRREADTQYF TGTGCCAGCAGTTTCAGGCGGGAGGCAGATACGCAGTATTTT
- - TRBJ1-2 TRBV5-1 CASTGTGSNYGYTF TGCGCCAGCACCGGGACTGGCTCTAACTATGGCTACACCTTC
once - TRBJ2-7 TRBV2 CASSEPGGEKGIEQYF TGTGCCAGCAGTGAACCCGGGGGAGAGAAGGGGATCGAGCAGTACTTC
- - TRBJ2-5 TRBV4-2 CASSQDFTSDSGRQETQYF TGTGCCAGCAGCCAAGATTTCACCAGTGATAGCGGTAGACAAGAGACCCAGTACTTC
- TRBD1 TRBJ1-2 TRBV10-3 CAISEGTGAFYGYTF TGTGCCATCAGTGAGGGGACAGGGGCATTCTATGGCTACACCTTC
- TRBD2 TRBJ2-7 TRBV14 CASSLIAGVRFEQYF TGTGCCAGCAGCCTCATAGCGGGAGTACGTTTCGAGCAGTACTTC
- - TRBJ2-7 TRBV9 CASSPRGVTYEQYF TGTGCCAGCAGCCCAAGGGGGGTGACCTACGAGCAGTACTTC
- TRBD1 TRBJ2-7 TRBV7-6 CASSFGQGMEEQYF TGTGCCAGCAGCTTTGGACAGGGGATGGAGGAGCAGTACTTC
- TRBD2 TRBJ2-7 TRBV30 CAWRGLEFGEQYF TGTGCCTGGAGAGGACTAGAGTTTGGCGAGCAGTACTTC
- - TRBJ2-7 TRBV9 CASSVGVDSYEQYF TGTGCCAGCAGCGTCGGCGTTGACTCCTACGAGCAGTACTTC
- - TRBJ2-5 TRBV27 CASRGTGYSVETQYF TGTGCCAGCAGGGGAACGGGATATAGTGTGGAGACCCAGTACTTC
- - TRBJ1-4 TRBV6-1 CASSEILGVNEKLFF TGTGCCAGCAGTGAAATTCTAGGGGTCAATGAAAAACTGTTTTTT
- TRBD2 TRBJ2-7 TRBV7-9 CASSSRLAGGPYEQYF TGTGCCAGCAGCTCTAGACTAGCGGGAGGGCCCTACGAGCAGTACTTC
- TRBD1 TRBJ2-7 TRBV30 CAWGQGREQYF TGTGCCTGGGGACAGGGGCGGGAGCAGTACTTC
once - TRBJ2-7 TRBV2 CASSDGDVPYEQYF TGTGCCAGCAGTGACGGGGACGTACCCTACGAGCAGTACTTC
- - TRBJ2-1 TRBV29-1 CSVVFTSRLGNEQFF TGCAGCGTAGTATTTACCTCGCGCCTGGGGAATGAGCAGTTCTTC
- TRBD1 TRBJ2-4 TRBV29-1 CSVLTGRRGGAKNIQYF TGCAGCGTGTTGACAGGGAGAAGAGGCGGGGCCAAAAACATTCAGTACTTC
- - TRBJ2-7 TRBV25-1 CASSDWTELEHEQYF TGTGCCAGCAGTGATTGGACAGAACTAGAGCACGAGCAGTACTTC
- - TRBJ2-7 TRBV6-1 CASGLRQFNSYEQYF TGTGCCAGCGGCTTACGACAGTTTAACTCCTACGAGCAGTACTTC
once - TRBJ2-6 TRBV14 CASSPITGANVLTF TGTGCCAGCAGCCCTATAACTGGGGCCAACGTCCTGACTTTC
once - TRBJ2-2 TRBV4-3 CASSQDRIGITGELFF TGCGCCAGCAGCCAAGATCGAATAGGGATCACCGGGGAGCTGTTTTTT
- - TRBJ2-5 TRBV5-1 CASRGLQETQYF TGCGCCAGCCGTGGACTACAAGAGACCCAGTACTTC
- - TRBJ1-1 TRBV5-1 CASSVDMNTEAFF TGCGCCAGCAGTGTAGACATGAACACTGAAGCTTTCTTT
- - TRBJ1-2 TRBV11-2 CASSLPDSYGYTF TGTGCCAGCAGCTTACCAGACTCCTATGGCTACACCTTC
- - TRBJ2-2 TRBV4-1 CASSQQGLNTGELFF TGCGCCAGCAGCCAGCAAGGACTTAACACCGGGGAGCTGTTTTTT
- - TRBJ2-6 TRBV4-3 CASSQDLPFVGRKFGANVLTF TGCGCCAGCAGCCAAGATCTTCCTTTTGTCGGGAGAAAGTTTGGGGCCAACGTCCTGACTTTC
- - TRBJ2-1 TRBV4-3 CASSEGSGTYNEQFF TGCGCCAGCAGCGAAGGGAGCGGAACCTACAATGAGCAGTTCTTC
- - TRBJ2-1 TRBV27 CASSVLNNEQFF TGTGCCAGCAGTGTCCTAAACAATGAGCAGTTCTTC
- - TRBJ1-1 TRBV27 CASSTRQKNTEAFF TGTGCCAGCAGTACCAGACAGAAGAACACTGAAGCTTTCTTT